These 28 T cell receptor beta chains came from one sample sequenced in a study of blood T cells in healthy people across ages. A sample-barcoded 5' primer and a J-beta primer mix were used in a second PCR of roughly 7 to 11 cycles. TCRdb reanalysed the 5' RACE reads using MiXCR and keeps one entry per CDR3 protein. Of roughly 1.5 million distinct CDR3 sequences listed, less than 45% are singletons. Material for sequencing was blood. These receptor sequences come from a woman between 18 and 29 years old in good health.

This chain joins TRBV14 and TRBJ2-5, with D hard to call. CDR1 is SGHDN, CDR2 FVKESK, per germline. V lost 1 base to trimming and J lost 5 bases, with 14 bases between them. The CDR3 is made up of 15 amino acids. CDR3 sequence reads: CASSQAGVARETQYF. The CDR3 region has the DNA TGTGCCAGCAGCCAAGCTGGGGTGGCTCGGGAGACCCAGTACTTC.

The J gene is TRBJ2-5, the V gene TRBV6-2 or TRBV6-3, with D tentatively TRBD2 (6 bases). Trimming took 9 bases from V and 2 from J, leaving 10 bases between them. In germline, CDR1 is MNHEY, CDR2 SVGEGT. The CDR3 is 12 residues long. The CDR3 loop is CASRGNQETQYF. In nucleotides, the CDR3 is TGTGCCAGTCGGGGGAATCAAGAGACCCAGTACTTC.

The chain uses TRBV7-2 and TRBJ2-5, with 9 nucleotides matching TRBD1. Near its end, the DNA agrees better with TRBJ2-7, so the J call may be wrong. CDR1 SGHTA and CDR2 FQGNSA come from the germline V gene. This CDR3 contains 15 residues. CDR3 nucleotide sequence: TGTGCCAGCAGCCCCCCGGACAGGGGAATCTACGAGCAGTACTTC. It yields the protein CASSPPDRGIYEQYF.

About this clonotype itself: At one boundary the junction diverges from the germline segment, which might be a read error. The CDR3 DNA sequence: TGTGCCAACAGTCCGACTGATCTCTATGGCTACACCTTC. Translation gives CANSPTDLYGYTF. The chain links TRBV6-2 or TRBV6-3 to TRBJ1-2; D not certain. This CDR3 has 13 amino acids. Germline CDR1 reads MNHEY; CDR2 reads SVGEGT.

This chain connects TRBV4-2 to TRBJ1-4, with D possibly being TRBD1 (5 bases). Germline V gives CDR1 LGHNA, CDR2 YNFKEQ. Trimming removed 4 bases at V and 8 bases at J, with 29 bases between. The CDR3 extends over 19 amino acids. The CDR3 DNA follows: TGTGCCAGCAGCCCCAAGGGGCAGTCCGGGGTTCGGGGTGAGGAAAAACTGTTTTTT. It translates to CASSPKGQSGVRGEEKLFF.

The rearrangement joins TRBV24-1 to TRBJ2-1, with D possibly being TRBD2 (6 bases). Matching the DNA end better, TRBJ2-7 makes the J call doubtful. Germline-derived CDR1 and CDR2 are KGHDR and SFDVKD. This CDR3 comprises 15 residues. The DNA of the CDR3 is TGTGCCACCAGTCCGGCGGAGGGGTCCTACAATGAGCAGTACTTC. It encodes CATSPAEGSYNEQYF.

This clonotype was recorded at least ten times. This chain uses TRBV6-2 or TRBV6-3 with TRBJ2-5; TRBD2 matches at 13 bases. The CDR3 loop spans 14 amino acids. Germline CDR1 and CDR2: MNHEY and SVGEGT. V shed 6 bases, J shed 11 bases, and the junction held 9 bases outside the gene matches. CDR3 nucleotide sequence: TGTGCCAGCAGGACTAGCGGGGGGTACAATGAGCAGTACTTC. Amino acid sequence: CASRTSGGYNEQYF.

The J gene is TRBJ1-2, the V gene TRBV6-5; possibly TRBD1 for D (6 bases). CDR3 size: 15 residues. V lost 2 bases and J lost 7, with 17 bases in between. The germline CDR1 and CDR2 sequences are MNHEY and SVGAGI. The CDR3 protein is CASSYDRGGYGGYTF. The DNA for the CDR3 is TGTGCCAGCAGTTACGACAGAGGGGGGTACGGTGGCTACACCTTC.

In its sample, this clonotype was seen a few times. The CDR3 spells CASSKAGTSYEQYF. In DNA, the CDR3 is TGTGCCAGCAGCAAAGCGGGCACGTCCTACGAGCAGTACTTC. The rearrangement links TRBV21-1 to TRBJ2-7. TRBV21-1 has pseudogene status. The CDR3 is made up of 14 amino acids.

This clonotype has more than one count but fewer than ten. This chain uses TRBV10-3 with TRBJ1-5; D is possibly TRBD1 (6 bases). Germline loops: CDR1 ENHRY, CDR2 SYGVKD. Trimming removed 2 bases at V and 5 bases at J, with 13 bases between. CDR3 length equals 15 residues. The chain's CDR3 is CAISERGGAYQPQHF. In DNA form, the CDR3 reads TGTGCCATCAGTGAGAGAGGGGGGGCCTATCAGCCCCAGCATTTT.

The gene calls are TRBV27 and TRBJ2-7, with 9 bases matching TRBD2. With 4 bases clipped from V and 6 bases from J, the junction kept 10 bases outside the gene matches. This CDR3 is 15 amino acids long. Germline V gene data show CDR1 as MNHEY and CDR2 as SMNVEV (reference sequence). The CDR3 loop reads CASSSPVAGVFEQYF. The DNA of the CDR3 is TGTGCCAGCAGTTCGCCCGTAGCGGGAGTTTTCGAGCAGTACTTC.

V gene TRBV11-2 combines with J gene TRBJ1-5; no definite D call. V gave up 3 bases and J gave up 0 bases, with 9 bases separating them. Germline-derived CDR1 and CDR2 are SGHAT and FQNNGV. The CDR3 consists of 15 residues. The CDR3 loop reads CASSFGDYSNQPQHF. CDR3 nucleotides: TGTGCCAGCAGCTTCGGGGATTATAGCAATCAGCCCCAGCATTTT. Supplemented by reference TRBV11-2 and TRBJ1-5, the full variable domain reads EAGVAQSPRYKIIEKRQSVAFWCNPISGHATLYWYQQILGQGPKLLIQFQNNGVVDDSQLPKDRFSAERLKGVDSTLKIQPAKLEDSAVYLCASSFGDYSNQPQHFGDGTRLSIL.

This clonotype has more than one count but fewer than ten. The chain is built from TRBV6-1 and TRBJ2-3, with a weak D call TRBD2 (6 bases). Per the germline V gene, CDR1 is MNHNS and CDR2 is SASEGT. The germline V and J ends were trimmed by 3 bases and 2 bases, with 9 bases remaining between them. CDR3 length equals 14 residues. The CDR3 sequence is CASSEAGNTDTQYF. CDR3 nucleotide sequence: TGTGCCAGCAGTGAGGCGGGAAACACAGATACGCAGTATTTT.

This chain links TRBV5-1 with TRBJ1-1; 8 bases line up with TRBD1. After removal of 6 bases from V and 3 bases from J, the junction contained 7 bases not matched to a gene. This CDR3 is built from 14 residues. Germline CDR1 reads SGHRS; CDR2 reads YFSETQ. In DNA form, the CDR3 reads TGCGCCAGCACTCAGGGGGCAGGAGACACTGAAGCTTTCTTT. It is translated as CASTQGAGDTEAFF.

V usage is TRBV20-1 and J usage is TRBJ2-5; 7 bases fit TRBD2. V was clipped by 2 bases and J by 2 bases; unmatched bases: 5. Per the germline V gene, CDR1 is DFQATT and CDR2 is SNEGSKA (reference sequence). CDR3 length: 14 amino acids. The CDR3 region is CSARLAALQETQYF. CDR3 in DNA: TGCAGTGCTAGACTAGCGGCCTTACAAGAGACCCAGTACTTC.

V and J are TRBV7-2 and TRBJ2-5; 8 bases agree with TRBD2. The J call may be incorrect, as the DNA end agrees better with TRBJ2-7. The CDR3 sequence is 16 residues long. The germline V gene has CDR1 SGHTA and CDR2 FQGNSA. CDR3 loop: CASSYFAGTSNSEQYF. The CDR3 coding sequence is TGTGCCAGCAGCTACTTCGCCGGGACTAGTAATTCCGAGCAGTACTTC.

This clonotype was recorded a few times. The J gene is TRBJ2-7, the V gene TRBV16; D is perhaps TRBD1 (5 bases). Per germline, CDR1 KGHSY and CDR2 FQNENV. CDR3 length: 15 amino acids. Trimming removed 0 bases from V and 2 bases from J, with 11 bases in between. The CDR3 here is CASSQSTAGPYEQYF. CDR3 bases: TGTGCCAGCAGCCAATCGACAGCTGGACCCTACGAGCAGTACTTC.

The chain couples TRBV6-7 to TRBJ2-4, with 8 positions matching TRBD2. The DNA matches TRBJ2-5 better at its end, which makes the J call doubtful. TRBV6-7 is labeled an ORF, and its function is uncertain. The CDR3 is 16 amino acids. The CDR3 loop is CASSCGTSGYRETQYF. DNA for the CDR3: TGTGCCAGCAGTTGCGGTACTAGCGGTTATCGAGAGACCCAGTACTTC.

This clonotype was found a few times. The V gene is TRBV6-5, the J gene TRBJ2-1; 10 nucleotides match TRBD2. This CDR3 spans 11 amino acids. Germline CDR1 is MNHEY and CDR2 is SVGAGI. V shed 4 bases, J shed 14 bases, and the junction held 2 bases outside the gene matches. The CDR3 DNA reads TGTGCCAGCAGTTTTAGCGGGAGGAAGTTCTTC. This encodes CASSFSGRKFF.

This clonotype has more than one count but fewer than ten. This chain connects TRBV20-1 to TRBJ2-4, with a tentative D call TRBD2 (5 bases). The J call is uncertain, as TRBJ2-7 better fits the DNA end. The germline V gene has CDR1 DFQATT and CDR2 SNEGSKA (reference sequence). This CDR3 is 15 amino acids long. CDR3 protein: CSARESGLPTYEQYF. The CDR3 DNA is TGCAGTGCTAGAGAGAGTGGACTGCCAACCTACGAGCAGTACTTC.

This clonotype was observed a single time. The chain recombines TRBV20-1 with TRBJ2-3; 9 nucleotides align to TRBD2. The CDR3 runs 15 residues. Trimming removed 3 bases from V and 1 base from J; junction bases left unmatched: 5. CDR1 is DFQATT, CDR2 SNEGSKA, per germline (reference sequence). The CDR3 DNA is TGCAGTGCTAGTCGGGTAGCGGGAGGCACAGATACGCAGTATTTT. It is translated as CSASRVAGGTDTQYF.

The genes are TRBV9 and TRBJ2-7; 15 bases map to TRBD2. The J call may be mistaken, given a closer DNA end match to TRBJ2-5. The CDR3 is 18 residues long. The germline V gene encodes CDR1 SGDLS and CDR2 YYNGEE. The CDR3 DNA follows: TGTGCCAGCAGCGTCGGGACTAGCGGGAGGTTTAGGGGAGAGACCCAGTACTTC. Translating gives CASSVGTSGRFRGETQYF.

V is TRBV7-9 and J is TRBJ1-6; D is perhaps TRBD1 (6 bases). V was pared by 5 bases and J by 9 bases, with 17 bases between. CDR1 is SEHNR, CDR2 FQNEAQ, per germline (reference sequence). The CDR3 has 15 residues. CDR3: CASSPWRGMRSPLHF. CDR3 nucleotide sequence: TGTGCCAGCAGCCCTTGGAGGGGGATGCGTTCACCCCTCCACTTT.

This clonotype was seen more than once but under ten times. The gene calls are TRBV5-1 and TRBJ2-1, with 7 bases identical to TRBD1. The germline CDR1 and CDR2 sequences are SGHRS and YFSETQ. This CDR3 is built from 15 residues. V shed 4 bases and J 4 bases; nucleotides not matched to a gene: 8. The DNA of the CDR3 is TGCGCCAGCAGCCGCACAGGGGAAGCTTACAATGAGCAGTTCTTC. Translated, it gives CASSRTGEAYNEQFF.

This clonotype came up a few times. The rearrangement links TRBV6-5 to TRBJ1-2; D unresolved. Germline V gene sequence: CDR1 MNHEY, CDR2 SVGAGI. The V end was cut by 10 bases, the J end by 1 base, with 13 bases between. This CDR3 has 13 amino acids. The CDR3 DNA follows: TGTGCCACCACGAGAGGGAATAACTATGGCTACACCTTC. Translation gives CATTRGNNYGYTF.

The CDR3 loop is CASSPGPVHNQPQHF. In DNA form, the CDR3 reads TGTGCCAGCTCGCCAGGCCCAGTTCACAATCAGCCCCAGCATTTT. The V gene is TRBV18, the J gene TRBJ1-5; D is undetermined. The V gene's germline CDR1 is KGHSH and CDR2 LQKENI. The germline V and J ends were trimmed by 6 bases and 3 bases, with 15 bases remaining between them. The CDR3 totals 15 residues.

There are a few counts of this clonotype. This rearrangement joins TRBV4-3 to TRBJ1-2; weak D call: TRBD1 (5 bases). Per germline, CDR1 LGHNA and CDR2 YSLEER. The CDR3 has 17 amino acids. With 0 bases removed from V and 3 bases from J, the gap between germline ends came to 17 bases. The CDR3 loop reads CASSQDFSGGLDYGYTF. CDR3 sequence (DNA): TGCGCCAGCAGCCAAGATTTTTCCGGGGGGTTGGACTATGGCTACACCTTC.

The J gene is TRBJ1-6, the V gene TRBV25-1; 10 bases are shared with TRBD1. Germline trimming cut 3 bases from V and 10 bases from J; bases unmatched to any gene: 3. Germline V gene lookup returns CDR1 MGHDK and CDR2 SYGVNS. This CDR3 region has 14 residues. CDR3 sequence (DNA): TGTGCCAGCAGTGAGACAGGGGGCTCGTCACCCCTCCACTTT. Its translation: CASSETGGSSPLHF.